The clone carrying this TCR beta chain was recorded at least ten times. Its antigen is not known. Germline assignment: CDR1 DFQATT and CDR2 SNEGSKA (reference sequence). This CDR3 is 14 amino acids long. V was cut by 3 bases and J by 0 bases, with 11 bases left in between. TCRdb recomputed calls from the RT-PCR reads with MiXCR, one row per CDR3 protein. The table includes hundreds of thousands of distinct CDR3 sequences, around 13% detected once. This entry is derived from a study of response to subunit inactivated influenza vaccine. Study-wide findings and caveats: Authors proposed each seasonal influenza vaccination draws in few new T cells.

The V and J genes are TRBV20-1 and TRBJ2-5; D unresolved. The receptor's source is a man aged 50 to 60 who received an inactivated influenza vaccine. Source: PBMCs from blood, taken 14 to 15 days before vaccination. The CDR3 protein is CSASPSTHQETQYF. CDR3 nucleotides: TGCAGTGCTAGTCCTAGTACCCACCAAGAGACCCAGTACTTC.